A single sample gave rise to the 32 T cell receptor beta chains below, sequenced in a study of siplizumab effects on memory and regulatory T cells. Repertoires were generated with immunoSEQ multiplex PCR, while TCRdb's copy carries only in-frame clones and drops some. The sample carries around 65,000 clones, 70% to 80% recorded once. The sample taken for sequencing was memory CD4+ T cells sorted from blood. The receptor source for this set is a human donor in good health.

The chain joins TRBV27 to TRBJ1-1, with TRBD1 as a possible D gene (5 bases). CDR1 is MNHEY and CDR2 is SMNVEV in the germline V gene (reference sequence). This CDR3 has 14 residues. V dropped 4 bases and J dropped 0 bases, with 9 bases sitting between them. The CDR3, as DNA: TGTGCCAGCAGTTCTCTCAGGGTGAACACTGAAGCTTTCTTT. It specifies CASSSLRVNTEAFF.

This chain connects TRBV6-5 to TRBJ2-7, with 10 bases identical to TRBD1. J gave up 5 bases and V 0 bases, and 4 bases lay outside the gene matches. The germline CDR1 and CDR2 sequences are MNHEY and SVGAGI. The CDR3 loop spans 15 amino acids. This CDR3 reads CASSYSWDRGNEQYF. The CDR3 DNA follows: TGTGCCAGCAGTTACTCGTGGGACAGGGGAAACGAGCAGTACTTC.

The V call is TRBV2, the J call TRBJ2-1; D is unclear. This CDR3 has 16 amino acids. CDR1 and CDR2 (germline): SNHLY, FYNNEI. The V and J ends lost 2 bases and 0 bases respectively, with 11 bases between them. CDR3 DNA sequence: TGTGCCAGCAGTGAACGTGGGTTCAGCTCCTACAATGAGCAGTTCTTC. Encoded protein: CASSERGFSSYNEQFF. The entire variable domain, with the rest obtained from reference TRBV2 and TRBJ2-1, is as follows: EPEVTQTPSHQVTQMGQEVILRCVPISNHLYFYWYRQILGQKVEFLVSFYNNEISEKSEIFDDQFSVERPDGSNFTLKIRSTKLEDSAMYFCASSERGFSSYNEQFFGPGTRLTVL.

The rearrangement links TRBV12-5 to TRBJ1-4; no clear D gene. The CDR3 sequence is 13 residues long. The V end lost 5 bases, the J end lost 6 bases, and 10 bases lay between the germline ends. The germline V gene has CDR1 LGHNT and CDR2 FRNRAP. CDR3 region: CASGVGLDEKLFF. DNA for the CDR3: TGTGCTAGTGGTGTCGGCCTAGATGAAAAACTGTTTTTT.

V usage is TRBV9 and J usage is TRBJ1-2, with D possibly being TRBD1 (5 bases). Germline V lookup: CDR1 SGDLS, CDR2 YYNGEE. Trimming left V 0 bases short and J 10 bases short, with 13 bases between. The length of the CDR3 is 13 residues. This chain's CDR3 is CASSVGQSGAYTF. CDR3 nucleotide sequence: TGTGCCAGCAGCGTAGGACAATCTGGGGCCTACACCTTC.

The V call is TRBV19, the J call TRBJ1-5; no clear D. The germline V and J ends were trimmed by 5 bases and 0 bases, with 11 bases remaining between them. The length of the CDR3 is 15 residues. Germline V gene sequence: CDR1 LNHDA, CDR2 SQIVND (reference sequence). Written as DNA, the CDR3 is TGTGCCAGTAGTTGGGGAAAGAATAGCAATCAGCCCCAGCATTTT. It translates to CASSWGKNSNQPQHF.

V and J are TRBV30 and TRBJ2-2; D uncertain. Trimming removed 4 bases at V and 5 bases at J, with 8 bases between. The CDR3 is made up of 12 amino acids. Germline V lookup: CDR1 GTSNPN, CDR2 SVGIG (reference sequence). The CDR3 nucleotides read TGTGCCTGGACCAGAATTACCGGGGAGCTGTTTTTT. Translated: CAWTRITGELFF.

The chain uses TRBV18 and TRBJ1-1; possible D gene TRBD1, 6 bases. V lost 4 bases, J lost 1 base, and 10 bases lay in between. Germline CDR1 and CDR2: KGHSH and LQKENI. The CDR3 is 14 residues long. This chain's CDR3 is CASSRGQQNTEAFF. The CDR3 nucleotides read TGTGCCAGCTCACGCGGACAGCAGAACACTGAAGCTTTCTTT.

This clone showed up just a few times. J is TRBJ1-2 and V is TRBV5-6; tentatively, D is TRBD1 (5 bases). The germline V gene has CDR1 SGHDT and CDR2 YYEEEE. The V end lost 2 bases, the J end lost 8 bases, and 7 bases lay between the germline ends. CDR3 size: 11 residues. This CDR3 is CASSFQGGYTF. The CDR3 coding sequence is TGTGCCAGCAGCTTCCAGGGAGGCTACACCTTC.

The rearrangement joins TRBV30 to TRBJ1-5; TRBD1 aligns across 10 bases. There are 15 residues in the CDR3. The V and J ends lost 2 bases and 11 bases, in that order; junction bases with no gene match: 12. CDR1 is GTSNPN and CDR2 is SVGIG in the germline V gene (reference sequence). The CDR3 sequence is CAWSPGQGISLAQHF. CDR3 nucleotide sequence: TGTGCCTGGAGTCCGGGACAGGGGATCTCACTGGCCCAGCATTTT.

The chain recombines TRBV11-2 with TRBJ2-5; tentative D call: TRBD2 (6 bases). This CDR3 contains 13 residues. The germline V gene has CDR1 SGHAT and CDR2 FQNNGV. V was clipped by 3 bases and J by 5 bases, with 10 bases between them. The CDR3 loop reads CASSFSGRETQYF. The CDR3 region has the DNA TGTGCCAGCAGCTTTTCGGGGAGGGAGACCCAGTACTTC.

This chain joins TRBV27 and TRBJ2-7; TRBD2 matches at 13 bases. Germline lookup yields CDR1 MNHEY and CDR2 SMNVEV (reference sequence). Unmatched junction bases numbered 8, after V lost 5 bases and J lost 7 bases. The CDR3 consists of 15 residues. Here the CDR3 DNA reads TGTGCCAGCAGTCCCGGACTAGCGGGGGTGGGAGAGCAGTACTTC. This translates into CASSPGLAGVGEQYF.

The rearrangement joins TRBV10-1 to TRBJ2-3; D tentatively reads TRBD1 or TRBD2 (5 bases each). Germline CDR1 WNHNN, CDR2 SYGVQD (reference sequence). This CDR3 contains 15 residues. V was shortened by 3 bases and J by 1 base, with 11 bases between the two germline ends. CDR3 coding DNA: TGCGCCAGCAGTGACGGGGCAGCGGGCACAGATACGCAGTATTTT. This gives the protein CASSDGAAGTDTQYF.

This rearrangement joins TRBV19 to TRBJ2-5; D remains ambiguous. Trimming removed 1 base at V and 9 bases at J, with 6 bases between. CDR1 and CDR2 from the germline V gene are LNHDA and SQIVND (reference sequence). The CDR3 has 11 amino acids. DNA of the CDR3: TGTGCCAGTAGTATAGGGTCGGCCCAGTACTTC. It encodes CASSIGSAQYF. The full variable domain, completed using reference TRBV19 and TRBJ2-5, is DGGITQSPKYLFRKEGQNVTLSCEQNLNHDAMYWYRQDPGQGLRLIYYSQIVNDFQKGDIAEGYSVSREKKESFPLTVTSAQKNPTAFYLCASSIGSAQYFGPGTRLLVL.

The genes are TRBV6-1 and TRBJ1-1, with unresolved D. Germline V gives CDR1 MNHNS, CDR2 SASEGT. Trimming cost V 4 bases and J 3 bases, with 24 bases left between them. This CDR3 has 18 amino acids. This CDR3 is CASSGGRHLGFEDTEAFF. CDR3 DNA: TGTGCCAGCAGTGGGGGTAGACACCTAGGGTTTGAGGACACTGAAGCTTTCTTT.

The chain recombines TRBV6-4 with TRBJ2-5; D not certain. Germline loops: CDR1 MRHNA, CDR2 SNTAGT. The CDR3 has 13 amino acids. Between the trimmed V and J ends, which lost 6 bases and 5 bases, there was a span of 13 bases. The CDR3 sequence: CASSPRQGETQYF. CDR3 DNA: TGTGCCAGCAGCCCCAGACAAGGGGAGACCCAGTACTTC.

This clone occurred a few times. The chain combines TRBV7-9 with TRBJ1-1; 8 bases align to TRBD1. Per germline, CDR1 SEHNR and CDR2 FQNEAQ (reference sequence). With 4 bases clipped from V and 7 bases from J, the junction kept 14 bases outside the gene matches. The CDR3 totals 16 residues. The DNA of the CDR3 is TGTGCCAGCAGCTCCCTACAACCCGGACAGGGATATGAAGCTTTCTTT. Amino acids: CASSSLQPGQGYEAFF.

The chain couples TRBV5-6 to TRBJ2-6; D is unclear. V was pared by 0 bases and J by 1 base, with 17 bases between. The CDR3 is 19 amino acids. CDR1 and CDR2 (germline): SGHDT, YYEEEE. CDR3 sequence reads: CASSLEPWNSLSGANVLTF. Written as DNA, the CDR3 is TGTGCCAGCAGCTTGGAGCCCTGGAACAGTCTATCTGGGGCCAACGTCCTGACTTTC.

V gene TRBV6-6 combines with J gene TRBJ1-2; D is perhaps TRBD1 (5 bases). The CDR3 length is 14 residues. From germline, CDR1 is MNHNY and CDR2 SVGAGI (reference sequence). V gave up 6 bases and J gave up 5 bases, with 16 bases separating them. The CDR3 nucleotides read TGTGCCAGCAGAAGTTCAGGGAGGGCGTATGGCTACACCTTC. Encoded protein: CASRSSGRAYGYTF.

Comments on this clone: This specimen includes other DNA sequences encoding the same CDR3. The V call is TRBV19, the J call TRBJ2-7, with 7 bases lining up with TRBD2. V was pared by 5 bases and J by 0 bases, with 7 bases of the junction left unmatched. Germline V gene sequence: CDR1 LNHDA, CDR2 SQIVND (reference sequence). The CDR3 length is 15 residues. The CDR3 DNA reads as TGTGCCAGTAGTCCAACAGCGGGACGCTCCTACGAGCAGTACTTC. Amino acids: CASSPTAGRSYEQYF.

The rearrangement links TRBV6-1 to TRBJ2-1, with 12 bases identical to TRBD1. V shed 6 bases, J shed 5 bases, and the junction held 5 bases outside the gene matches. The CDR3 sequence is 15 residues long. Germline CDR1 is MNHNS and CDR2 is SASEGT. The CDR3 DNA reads TGTGCCAGCAGCCAAAGGGACAGGGGGCACAATGAGCAGTTCTTC. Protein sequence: CASSQRDRGHNEQFF.

The DNA of the CDR3 is TGTGCCAGCAGCCCCGGGACTTCCAGGGTTGAAAACACCATATATTTT. As protein: CASSPGTSRVENTIYF. This rearrangement joins TRBV5-4 to TRBJ1-3; possible D gene TRBD1, 5 bases. V was pared by 4 bases and J by 6 bases, with 20 bases between. Germline loops: CDR1 SGHNT, CDR2 YYREEE (reference sequence). The CDR3 runs to 16 residues.

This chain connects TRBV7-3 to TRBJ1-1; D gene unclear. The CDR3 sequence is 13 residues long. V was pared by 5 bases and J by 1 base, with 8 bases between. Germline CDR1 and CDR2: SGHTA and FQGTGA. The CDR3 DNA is TGTGCCAGCAGCACGGACGGGAACACTGAAGCTTTCTTT. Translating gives CASSTDGNTEAFF.

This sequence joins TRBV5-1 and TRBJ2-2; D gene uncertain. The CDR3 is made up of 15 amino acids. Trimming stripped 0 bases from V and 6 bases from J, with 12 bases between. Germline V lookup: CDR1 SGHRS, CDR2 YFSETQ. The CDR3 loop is CASSLVGGGPGELFF. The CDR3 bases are TGCGCCAGCAGCTTGGTAGGCGGTGGGCCCGGGGAGCTGTTTTTT.

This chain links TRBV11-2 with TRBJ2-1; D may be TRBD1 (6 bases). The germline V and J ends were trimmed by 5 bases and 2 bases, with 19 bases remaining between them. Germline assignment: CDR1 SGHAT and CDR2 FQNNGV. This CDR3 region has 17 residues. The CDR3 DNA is TGTGCCAGCAGCCCGTCTGCAGGGGTCCGTCCCTACAATGAGCAGTTCTTC. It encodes CASSPSAGVRPYNEQFF.

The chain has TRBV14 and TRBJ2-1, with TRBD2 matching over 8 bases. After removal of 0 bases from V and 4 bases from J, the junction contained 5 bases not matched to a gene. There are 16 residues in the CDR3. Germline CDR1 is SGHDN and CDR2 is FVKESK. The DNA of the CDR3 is TGTGCCAGCAGCCAAGAGTTTCGGGGGGGGTACAATGAGCAGTTCTTC. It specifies CASSQEFRGGYNEQFF.

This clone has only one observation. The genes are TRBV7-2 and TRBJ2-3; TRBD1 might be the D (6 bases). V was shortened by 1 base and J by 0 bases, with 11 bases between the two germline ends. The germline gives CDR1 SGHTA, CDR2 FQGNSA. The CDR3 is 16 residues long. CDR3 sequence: CASSLVGQTSTDTQYF. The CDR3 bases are TGTGCCAGCAGCTTAGTAGGACAGACTAGCACAGATACGCAGTATTTT.

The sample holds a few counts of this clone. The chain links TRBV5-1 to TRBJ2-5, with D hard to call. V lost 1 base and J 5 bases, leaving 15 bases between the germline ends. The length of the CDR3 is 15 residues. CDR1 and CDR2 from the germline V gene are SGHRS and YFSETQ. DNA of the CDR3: TGCGCCAGCAGCTTGCCCGCGACCAATCTTGAGACCCAGTACTTC. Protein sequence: CASSLPATNLETQYF.

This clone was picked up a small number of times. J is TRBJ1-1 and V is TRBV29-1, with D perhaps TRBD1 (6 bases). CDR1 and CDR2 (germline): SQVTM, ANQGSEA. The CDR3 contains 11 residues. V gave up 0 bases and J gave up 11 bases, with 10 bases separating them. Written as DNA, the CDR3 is TGCAGCGTTGAAGACAGGGGTGGTGCTTTCTTT. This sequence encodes CSVEDRGGAFF.

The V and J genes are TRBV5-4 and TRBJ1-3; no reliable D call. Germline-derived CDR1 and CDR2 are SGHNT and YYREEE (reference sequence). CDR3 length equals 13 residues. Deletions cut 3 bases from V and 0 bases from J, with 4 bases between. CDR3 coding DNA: TGTGCCAGCAGCTACGGCTCTGGAAACACCATATATTTT. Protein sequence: CASSYGSGNTIYF.

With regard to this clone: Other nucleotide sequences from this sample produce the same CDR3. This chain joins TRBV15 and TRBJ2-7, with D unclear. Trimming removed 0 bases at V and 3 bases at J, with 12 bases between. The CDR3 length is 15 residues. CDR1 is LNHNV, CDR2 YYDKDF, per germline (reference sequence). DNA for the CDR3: TGTGCCACCAGCAGAGATAAGGGCAGTTTCTACGAGCAGTACTTC. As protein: CATSRDKGSFYEQYF.

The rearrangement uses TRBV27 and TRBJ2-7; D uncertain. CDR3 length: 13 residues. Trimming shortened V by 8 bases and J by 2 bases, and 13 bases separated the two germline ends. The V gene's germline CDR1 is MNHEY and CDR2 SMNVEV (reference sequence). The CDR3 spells CASFSRWTYEQYF. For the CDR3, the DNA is TGTGCCAGCTTTAGTCGTTGGACCTACGAGCAGTACTTC.